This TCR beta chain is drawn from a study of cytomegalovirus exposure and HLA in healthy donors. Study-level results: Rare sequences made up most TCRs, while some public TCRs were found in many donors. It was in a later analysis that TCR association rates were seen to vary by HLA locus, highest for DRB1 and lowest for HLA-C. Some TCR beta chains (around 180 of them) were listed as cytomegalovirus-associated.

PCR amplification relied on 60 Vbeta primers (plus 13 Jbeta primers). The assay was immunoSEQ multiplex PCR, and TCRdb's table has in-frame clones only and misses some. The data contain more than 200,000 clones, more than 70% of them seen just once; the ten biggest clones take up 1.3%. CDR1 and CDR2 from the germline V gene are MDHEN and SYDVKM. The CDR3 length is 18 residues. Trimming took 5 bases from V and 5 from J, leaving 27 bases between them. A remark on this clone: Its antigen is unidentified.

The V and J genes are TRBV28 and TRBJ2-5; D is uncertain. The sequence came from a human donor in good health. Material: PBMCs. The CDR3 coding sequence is TGTGCCAGCAGTCCACAACGCAGGCCGAAACCGGCCTGGGAGACCCAGTACTTC. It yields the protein CASSPQRRPKPAWETQYF.